Reported below is one T cell receptor beta chain. Its specificity is unknown. This sample was included in a study of graft-versus-host responses after intestinal transplantation. Study-wide findings and caveats: GvH clones detected in recipient marrow included some appearing first in ileum or blood. Graft-donor T cell macrochimerism in patients accompanied high graft-versus-host to host-versus-graft clonal ratios in allografts.

The data were produced by immunoSEQ multiplex PCR, yet TCRdb's version contains in-frame clones alone and is incomplete. This sample has about 57,000 clones; around 90% occur once, and the top ten carry around 1.5%. J lost 6 bases, V lost 3 bases, and 7 bases had no gene match. In germline, CDR1 is SGDLS, CDR2 YYNGEE. The CDR3 has 14 residues. The sequence was collected from a human patient who received an intestinal transplant, so some T cells may come from the graft donor. This sample comprised PBMCs, obtained 26 days after transplant. The V and J genes are TRBV9 and TRBJ2-5, with 8 nucleotides matching TRBD1. CDR3 sequence reads: CASSEDRDVKTQYF. The CDR3 DNA reads TGTGCCAGCAGCGAGGACAGGGACGTGAAGACCCAGTACTTC.